Shown below are 11 T cell receptor beta chains from a single sample sequenced in a study of blood T cells in healthy people across ages. Then a second PCR, running roughly 7 to 11 cycles, was carried out with a sample-barcoded 5' primer and a J-beta primer mix. TCRdb reanalysed the 5' RACE reads using MiXCR and keeps one entry per CDR3 protein. The sample records about 760,000 distinct CDR3 sequences, 25% being singletons. These same data were also listed under a study on T cells of mothers and their children.

Material: blood. The receptor set was obtained from a boy aged 5-17 years in good health.

V is TRBV20-1 and J is TRBJ2-5; maybe TRBD2 (7 bases). Trimming took off 0 bases at V and 5 bases at J, with 19 bases between the two ends. Germline assignment: CDR1 DFQATT and CDR2 SNEGSKA (reference sequence). The CDR3 is made up of 16 amino acids. In nucleotides, the CDR3 is TGCAGTGCTAGAGATCATAGGCGGGGGCCCAGGGAGACCCAGTACTTC. Amino acids: CSARDHRRGPRETQYF.

This clonotype was picked up a small number of times. The chain carries TRBV4-3 and TRBJ2-5, with D tentatively TRBD1 (5 bases). The V and J ends lost 0 bases and 5 bases respectively, with 10 bases between them. The CDR3 runs 14 residues. Germline V CDR1 and CDR2: LGHNA, YSLEER. The CDR3 is CASSQDAGPETQYF. The CDR3 DNA is TGCGCCAGCAGCCAAGATGCAGGGCCCGAGACCCAGTACTTC.

V usage is TRBV7-9 and J usage is TRBJ2-4; the D gene is possibly TRBD2 (5 bases). The CDR3 spans 16 residues. With 4 bases removed from V and 3 bases from J, the gap between germline ends came to 16 bases. CDR1 and CDR2 from the germline V gene are SEHNR and FQNEAQ (reference sequence). The chain's CDR3 is CASSSSGVMDKNIQYF. For the CDR3, the DNA is TGTGCCAGCAGCTCCTCCGGGGTTATGGACAAAAACATTCAGTACTTC.

This clonotype has only a few counts. V and J are TRBV12-3 or TRBV12-4 and TRBJ2-1, with TRBD2 as a possible D gene (7 bases). V was trimmed by 3 bases and J by 3 bases, leaving 12 bases between them. The CDR3 has 15 amino acids. The CDR3 spells CASSFDGGLYNEQFF. CDR3 sequence (DNA): TGTGCCAGCAGTTTCGACGGGGGGCTCTACAATGAGCAGTTCTTC.

This clonotype was detected only a few times. CDR3: CASSSRKAGGPFYEQFF. The CDR3 bases are TGTGCCAGCAGCTCACGGAAAGCGGGGGGGCCGTTTTATGAGCAGTTCTTC. V usage is TRBV13 and J usage is TRBJ2-5; 10 nucleotides line up with TRBD2. The DNA end is more similar to TRBJ2-1, so the J call may be wrong. CDR1 and CDR2 from the germline V gene are PRHDT and FYEKMQ (reference sequence). The length of the CDR3 is 17 residues.

The chain combines TRBV5-1 with TRBJ1-4, with 9 nucleotides matching TRBD1. The ends lost 0 bases at V and 11 bases at J; junction bases unmatched: 8. The CDR3 contains 15 residues. CDR1 and CDR2 (germline): SGHRS, YFSETQ. The CDR3 DNA sequence: TGCGCCAGCAGCTTGGCCACAGGGGGCCTAGATAAACTGTTTTTT. This translates into CASSLATGGLDKLFF. The full variable domain, in which reference TRBV5-1 and TRBJ1-4 provide the parts outside the CDR3, is KAGVTQTPRYLIKTRGQQVTLSCSPISGHRSVSWYQQTPGQGLQFLFEYFSETQRNKGNFPGRFSGRQFSNSRSEMNVSTLELGDSALYLCASSLATGGLDKLFFGSGTQLSVL.

As to this clonotype: The CDR3 ends on some other residue instead of the conserved phenylalanine or tryptophan, so this is likely a read error. The chain couples TRBV7-2 to TRBJ2-4; 7 nucleotides agree with TRBD2. The CDR3 length is 15 residues. Germline CDR1 and CDR2: SGHTA and FQGNSA. With 1 base clipped from V and 7 bases from J, the junction kept 7 bases outside the gene matches. CDR3 bases: TGTGCCAGCAGCTTAGAATGGGGGGGTGGGAACATTCAGTACCTC. This codes for CASSLEWGGGNIQYL.

This clonotype was counted between two and nine times. CDR3 bases: TGTGCCAGCAGCCCCTATCGGGAAGAGACCCAGTACTTC. Translated, it gives CASSPYREETQYF. The chain couples TRBV7-9 to TRBJ2-5; D uncertain. Germline-derived CDR1 and CDR2 are SEHNR and FQNEAQ (reference sequence). The germline V and J ends were trimmed by 5 bases and 3 bases, with 10 bases remaining between them. There are 13 residues in the CDR3.

This clonotype was counted a few times. V usage is TRBV24-1 and J usage is TRBJ2-1; TRBD2 matches at 9 bases. The V and J ends lost 0 bases and 4 bases, in that order; junction bases with no gene match: 3. From germline, CDR1 is KGHDR and CDR2 SFDVKD. The CDR3 contains 16 residues. The CDR3 DNA reads as TGTGCCACCAGTGATTTGAGCGGGAGGACTTACAATGAGCAGTTCTTC. This codes for CATSDLSGRTYNEQFF.

Only a few counts were recorded for this clonotype. V gene TRBV4-1 combines with J gene TRBJ1-1; D not certain. Trimming took 0 bases from V and 6 from J, leaving 20 bases between them. The length of the CDR3 is 17 residues. The germline V gene has CDR1 MGHRA and CDR2 YSYEKL. Written as DNA, the CDR3 is TGCGCCAGCAGCCAAGATCCGGCAGGCCCCTTGAGGGCTGAAGCTTTCTTT. It encodes CASSQDPAGPLRAEAFF.

The chain couples TRBV20-1 to TRBJ2-7, with a weak D call TRBD1 (5 bases). The CDR3 is made up of 12 amino acids. V dropped 7 bases and J dropped 8 bases, with 18 bases sitting between them. Germline V lookup: CDR1 DFQATT, CDR2 SNEGSKA (reference sequence). The CDR3 spells CSVSYQGGKQYF. In nucleotides, the CDR3 is TGCAGTGTCTCCTACCAGGGCGGTAAGCAGTACTTC.